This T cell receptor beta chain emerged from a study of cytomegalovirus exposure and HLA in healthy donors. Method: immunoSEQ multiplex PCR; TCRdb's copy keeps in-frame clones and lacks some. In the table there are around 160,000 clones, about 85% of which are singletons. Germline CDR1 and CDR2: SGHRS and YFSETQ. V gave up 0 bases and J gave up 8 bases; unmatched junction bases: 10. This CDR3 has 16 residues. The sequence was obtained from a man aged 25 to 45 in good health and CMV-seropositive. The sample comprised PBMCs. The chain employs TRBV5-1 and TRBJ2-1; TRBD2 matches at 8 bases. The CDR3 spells CASSLAGSSGADEQFF. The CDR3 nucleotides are TGCGCCAGCAGCTTGGCCGGGAGTAGCGGGGCCGATGAGCAGTTCTTC.